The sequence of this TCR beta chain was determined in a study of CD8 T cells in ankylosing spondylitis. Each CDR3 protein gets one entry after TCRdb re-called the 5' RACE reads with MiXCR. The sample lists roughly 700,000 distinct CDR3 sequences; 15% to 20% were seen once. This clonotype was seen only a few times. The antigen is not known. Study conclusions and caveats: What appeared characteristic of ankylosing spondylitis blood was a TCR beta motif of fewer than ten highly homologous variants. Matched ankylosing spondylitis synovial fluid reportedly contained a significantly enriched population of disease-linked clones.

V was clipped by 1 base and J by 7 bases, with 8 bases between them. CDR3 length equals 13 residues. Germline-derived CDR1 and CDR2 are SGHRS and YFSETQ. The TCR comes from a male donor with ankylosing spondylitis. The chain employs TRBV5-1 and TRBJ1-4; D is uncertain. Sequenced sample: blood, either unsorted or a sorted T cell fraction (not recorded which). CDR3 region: CASSLMAAEKLFF. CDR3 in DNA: TGCGCCAGCAGCTTGATGGCGGCTGAAAAACTGTTTTTT.